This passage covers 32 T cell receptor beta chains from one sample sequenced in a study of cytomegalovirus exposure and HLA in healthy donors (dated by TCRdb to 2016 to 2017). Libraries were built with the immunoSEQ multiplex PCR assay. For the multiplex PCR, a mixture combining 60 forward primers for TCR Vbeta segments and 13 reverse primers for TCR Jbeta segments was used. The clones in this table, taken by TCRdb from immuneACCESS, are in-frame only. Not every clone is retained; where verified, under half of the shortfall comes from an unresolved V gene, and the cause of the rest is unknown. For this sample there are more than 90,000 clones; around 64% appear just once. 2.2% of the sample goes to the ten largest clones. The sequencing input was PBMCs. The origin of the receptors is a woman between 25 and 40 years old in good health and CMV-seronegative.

The chain's CDR3 is CASSLVSGFAYEQYF. In nucleotides, the CDR3 is TGTGCCAGCAGCTTAGTCTCCGGGTTTGCCTACGAGCAGTACTTC. The chain recombines TRBV11-2 with TRBJ2-7, with D unresolved. The V end lost 1 base, the J end lost 2 bases, and 12 bases lay between the germline ends. The CDR3 spans 15 residues. Germline V lookup: CDR1 SGHAT, CDR2 FQNNGV.

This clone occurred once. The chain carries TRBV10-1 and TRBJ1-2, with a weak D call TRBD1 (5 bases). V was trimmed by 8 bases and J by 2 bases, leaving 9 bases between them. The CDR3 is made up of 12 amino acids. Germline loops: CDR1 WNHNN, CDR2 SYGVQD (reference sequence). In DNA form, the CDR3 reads TGCGCCAGCTCGAACAGGAACTATGGCTACACCTTC. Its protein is CASSNRNYGYTF.

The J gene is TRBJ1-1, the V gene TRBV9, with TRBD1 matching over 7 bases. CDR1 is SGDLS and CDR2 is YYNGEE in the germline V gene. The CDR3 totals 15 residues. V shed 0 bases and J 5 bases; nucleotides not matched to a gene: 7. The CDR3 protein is CASSVGDSGGTEAFF. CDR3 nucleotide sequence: TGTGCCAGCAGCGTAGGGGACAGCGGAGGGACTGAAGCTTTCTTT.

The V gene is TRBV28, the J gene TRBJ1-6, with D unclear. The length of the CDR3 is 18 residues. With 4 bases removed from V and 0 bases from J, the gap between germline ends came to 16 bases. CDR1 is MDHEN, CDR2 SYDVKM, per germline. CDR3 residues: CASSSPATESSYNSPLHF. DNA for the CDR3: TGTGCCAGCAGTTCACCAGCTACAGAGAGCTCCTATAATTCACCCCTCCACTTT.

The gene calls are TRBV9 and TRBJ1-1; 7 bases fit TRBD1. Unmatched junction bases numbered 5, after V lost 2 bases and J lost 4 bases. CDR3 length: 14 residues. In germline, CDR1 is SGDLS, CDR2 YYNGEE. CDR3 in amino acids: CASSVDRRSTEAFF. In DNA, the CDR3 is TGTGCCAGCAGCGTGGACAGGAGGAGCACTGAAGCTTTCTTT.

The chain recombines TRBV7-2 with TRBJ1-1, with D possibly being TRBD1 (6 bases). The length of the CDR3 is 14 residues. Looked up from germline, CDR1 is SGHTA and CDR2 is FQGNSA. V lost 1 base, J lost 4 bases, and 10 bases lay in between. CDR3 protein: CASSLEAGVTEAFF. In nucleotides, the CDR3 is TGTGCCAGCAGCTTAGAAGCAGGGGTCACTGAAGCTTTCTTT.

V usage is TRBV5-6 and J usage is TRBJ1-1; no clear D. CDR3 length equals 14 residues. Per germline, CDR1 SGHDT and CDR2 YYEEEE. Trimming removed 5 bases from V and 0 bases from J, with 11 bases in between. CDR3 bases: TGTGCCAGCAGTGTTGGCCGATTGAACACTGAAGCTTTCTTT. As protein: CASSVGRLNTEAFF.

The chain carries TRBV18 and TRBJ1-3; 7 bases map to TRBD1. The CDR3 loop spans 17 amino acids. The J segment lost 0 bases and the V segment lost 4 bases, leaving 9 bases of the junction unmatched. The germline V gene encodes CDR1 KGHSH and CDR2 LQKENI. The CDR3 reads CASSLQGQMSSGNTIYF. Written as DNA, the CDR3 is TGTGCCAGCTCACTACAGGGACAGATGAGCTCTGGAAACACCATATATTTT.

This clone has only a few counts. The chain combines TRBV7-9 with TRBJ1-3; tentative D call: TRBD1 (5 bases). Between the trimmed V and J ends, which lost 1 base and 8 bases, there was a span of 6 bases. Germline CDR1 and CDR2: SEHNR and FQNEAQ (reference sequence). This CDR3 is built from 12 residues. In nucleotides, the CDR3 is TGTGCCAGCAGCTTAGAAGGGGACACCATATATTTT. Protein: CASSLEGDTIYF.

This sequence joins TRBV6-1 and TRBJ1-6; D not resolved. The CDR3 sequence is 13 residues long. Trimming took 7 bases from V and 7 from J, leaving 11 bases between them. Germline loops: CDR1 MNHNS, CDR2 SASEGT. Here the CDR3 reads CASIEVVNSPLHF. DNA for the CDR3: TGTGCCAGCATAGAGGTTGTGAATTCACCCCTCCACTTT.

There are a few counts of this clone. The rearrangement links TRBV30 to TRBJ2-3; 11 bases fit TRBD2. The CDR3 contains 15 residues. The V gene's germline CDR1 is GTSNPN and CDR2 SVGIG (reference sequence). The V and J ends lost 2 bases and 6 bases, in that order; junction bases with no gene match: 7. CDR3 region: CAWSSASGRTDTQYF. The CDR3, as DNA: TGTGCCTGGAGTTCGGCTAGCGGGAGGACGGATACGCAGTATTTT.

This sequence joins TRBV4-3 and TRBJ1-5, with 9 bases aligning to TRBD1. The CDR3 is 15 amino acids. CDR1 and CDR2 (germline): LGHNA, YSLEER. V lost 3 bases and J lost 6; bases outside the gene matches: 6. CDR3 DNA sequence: TGCGCCAGCAGCCAGGACAGGGGAATTAGTCAGCCCCAGCATTTT. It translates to CASSQDRGISQPQHF.

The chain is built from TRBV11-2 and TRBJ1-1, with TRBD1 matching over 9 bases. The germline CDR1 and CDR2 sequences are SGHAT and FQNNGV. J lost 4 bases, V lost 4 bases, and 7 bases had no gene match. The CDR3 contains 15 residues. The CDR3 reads CASSSTTGGVTEAFF. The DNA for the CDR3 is TGTGCCAGCAGCTCGACCACAGGGGGCGTCACTGAAGCTTTCTTT.

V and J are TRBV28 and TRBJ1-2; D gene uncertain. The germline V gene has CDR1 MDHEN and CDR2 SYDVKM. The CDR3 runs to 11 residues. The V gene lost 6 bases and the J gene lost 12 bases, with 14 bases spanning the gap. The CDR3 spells CASRATGSHTF. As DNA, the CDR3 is TGTGCCAGCAGAGCTACCGGGAGCCACACCTTC.

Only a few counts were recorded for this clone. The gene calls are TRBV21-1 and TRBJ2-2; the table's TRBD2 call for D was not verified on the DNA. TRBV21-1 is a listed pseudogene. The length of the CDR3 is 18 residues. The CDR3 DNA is TGTGCCAGCAGCAAAGAGTCTAGCGGGAAGCCGAACACCGGGGAGCTGTTTTTT. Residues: CASSKESSGKPNTGELFF.

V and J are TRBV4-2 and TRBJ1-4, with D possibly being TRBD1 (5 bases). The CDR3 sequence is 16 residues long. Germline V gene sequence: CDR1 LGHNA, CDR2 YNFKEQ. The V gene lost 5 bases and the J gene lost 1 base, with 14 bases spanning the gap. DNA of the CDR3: TGTGCCAGCAGCAGGGGAGGGCGGAGAACTAATGAAAAACTGTTTTTT. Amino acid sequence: CASSRGGRRTNEKLFF.

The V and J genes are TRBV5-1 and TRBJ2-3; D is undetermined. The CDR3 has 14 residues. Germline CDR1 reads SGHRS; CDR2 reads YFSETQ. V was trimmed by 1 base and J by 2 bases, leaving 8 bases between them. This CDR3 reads CASSLFQVTDTQYF. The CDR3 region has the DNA TGCGCCAGCAGCTTGTTTCAGGTCACAGATACGCAGTATTTT.

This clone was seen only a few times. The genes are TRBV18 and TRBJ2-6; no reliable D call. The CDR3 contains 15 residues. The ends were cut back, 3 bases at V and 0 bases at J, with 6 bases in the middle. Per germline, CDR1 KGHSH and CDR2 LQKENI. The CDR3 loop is CASSPFISGANVLTF. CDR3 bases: TGTGCCAGCTCACCTTTTATCTCTGGGGCCAACGTCCTGACTTTC.

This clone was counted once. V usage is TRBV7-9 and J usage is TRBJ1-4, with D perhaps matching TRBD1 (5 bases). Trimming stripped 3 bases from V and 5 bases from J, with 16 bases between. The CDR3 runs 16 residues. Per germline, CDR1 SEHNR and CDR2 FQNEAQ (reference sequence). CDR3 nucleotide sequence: TGTGCCAGCAGCTTCCGGATTTTCGGGGGGAATGAAAAACTGTTTTTT. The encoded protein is CASSFRIFGGNEKLFF. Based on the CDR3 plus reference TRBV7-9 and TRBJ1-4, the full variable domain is DTGVSQNPRHKITKRGQNVTFRCDPISEHNRLYWYRQTLGQGPEFLTYFQNEAQLEKSRLLSDRFSAERPKGSFSTLEIQRTEQGDSAMYLCASSFRIFGGNEKLFFGSGTQLSVL.

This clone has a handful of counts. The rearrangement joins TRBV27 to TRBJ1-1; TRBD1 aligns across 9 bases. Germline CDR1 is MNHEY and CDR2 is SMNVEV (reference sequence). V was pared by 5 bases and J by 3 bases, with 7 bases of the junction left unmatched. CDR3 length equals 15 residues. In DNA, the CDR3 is TGTGCCAGCAGTCCTCATGACAGGGGGGACACTGAAGCTTTCTTT. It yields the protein CASSPHDRGDTEAFF.

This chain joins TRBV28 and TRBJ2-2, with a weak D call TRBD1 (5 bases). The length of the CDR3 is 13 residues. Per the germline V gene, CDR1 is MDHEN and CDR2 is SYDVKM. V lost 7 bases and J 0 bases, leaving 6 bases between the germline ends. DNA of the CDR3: TGTGCCAGCACAGGGACGAACACCGGGGAGCTGTTTTTT. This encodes CASTGTNTGELFF.

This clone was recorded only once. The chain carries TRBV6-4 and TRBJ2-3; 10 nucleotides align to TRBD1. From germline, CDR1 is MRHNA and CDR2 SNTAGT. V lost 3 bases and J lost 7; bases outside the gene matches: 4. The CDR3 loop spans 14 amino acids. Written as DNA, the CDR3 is TGTGCCAGCAGTGAGGGACAGGGGAAGCATACGCAGTATTTT. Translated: CASSEGQGKHTQYF.

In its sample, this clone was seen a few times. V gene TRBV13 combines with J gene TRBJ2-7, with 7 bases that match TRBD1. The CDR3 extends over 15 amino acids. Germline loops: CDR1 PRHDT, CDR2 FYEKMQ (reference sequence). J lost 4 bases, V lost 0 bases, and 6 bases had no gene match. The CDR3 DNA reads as TGTGCCAGCAGCTTAGGGGGACAGTCCCATTACGAGCAGTACTTC. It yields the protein CASSLGGQSHYEQYF.

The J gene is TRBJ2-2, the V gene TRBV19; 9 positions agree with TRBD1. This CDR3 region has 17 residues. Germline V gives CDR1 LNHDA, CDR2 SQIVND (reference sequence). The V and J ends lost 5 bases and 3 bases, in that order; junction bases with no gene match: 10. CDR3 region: CASSPRAGQGDTGELFF. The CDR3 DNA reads TGTGCCAGTAGTCCGCGCGCGGGACAGGGTGACACCGGGGAGCTGTTTTTT.

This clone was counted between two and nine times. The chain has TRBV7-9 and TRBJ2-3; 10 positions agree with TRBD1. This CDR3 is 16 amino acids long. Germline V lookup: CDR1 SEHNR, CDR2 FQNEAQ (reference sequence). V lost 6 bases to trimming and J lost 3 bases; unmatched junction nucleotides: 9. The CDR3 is CASSRFLGQGTDTQYF. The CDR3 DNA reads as TGTGCCAGCAGTCGCTTTTTGGGACAGGGGACAGATACGCAGTATTTT.

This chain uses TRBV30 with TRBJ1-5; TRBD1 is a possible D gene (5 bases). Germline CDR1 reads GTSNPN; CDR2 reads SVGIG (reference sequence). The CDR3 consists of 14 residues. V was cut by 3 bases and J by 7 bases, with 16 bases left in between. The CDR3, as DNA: TGTGCCTGGAGCCGTTGGGGGGTGGGGCAGCCCCAGCATTTT. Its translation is CAWSRWGVGQPQHF.

The CDR3 region has the DNA TGTGCCAGCAGCTTCACAGGGAACAATGAGCAGTTCTTC. Its translation is CASSFTGNNEQFF. The V gene is TRBV11-3, the J gene TRBJ2-1; D is possibly TRBD1 (6 bases). Trimming pared 3 bases from V and 5 bases from J, leaving 8 bases between. Germline CDR1 reads SGHNT; CDR2 reads YENEEA. The CDR3 loop spans 13 amino acids.

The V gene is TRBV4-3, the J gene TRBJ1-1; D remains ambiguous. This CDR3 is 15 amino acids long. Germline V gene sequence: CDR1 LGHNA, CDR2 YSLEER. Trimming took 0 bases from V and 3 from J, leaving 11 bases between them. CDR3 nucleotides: TGCGCCAGCAGCCAAGAACCGGGGTGGGACACTGAAGCTTTCTTT. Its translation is CASSQEPGWDTEAFF.

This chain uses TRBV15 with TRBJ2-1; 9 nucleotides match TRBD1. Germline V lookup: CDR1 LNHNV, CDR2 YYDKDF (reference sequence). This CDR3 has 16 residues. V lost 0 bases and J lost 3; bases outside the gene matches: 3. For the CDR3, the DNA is TGTGCCACCAGCAGAGAGACAGGGGGGCACTACAATGAGCAGTTCTTC. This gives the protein CATSRETGGHYNEQFF.

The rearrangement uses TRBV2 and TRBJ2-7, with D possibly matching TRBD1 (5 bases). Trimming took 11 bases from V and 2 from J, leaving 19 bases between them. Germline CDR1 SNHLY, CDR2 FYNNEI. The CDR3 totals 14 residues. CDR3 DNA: TGTGCCGGAAAGAAGGGGATAGGAGCCTACGAGCAGTACTTC. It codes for CAGKKGIGAYEQYF.

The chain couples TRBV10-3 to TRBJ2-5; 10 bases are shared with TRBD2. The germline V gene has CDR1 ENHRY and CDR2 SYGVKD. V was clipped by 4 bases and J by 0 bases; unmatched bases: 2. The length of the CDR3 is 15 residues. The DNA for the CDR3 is TGTGCCATCAGTGGGACTAGCGGAGACCAAGAGACCCAGTACTTC. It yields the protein CAISGTSGDQETQYF.

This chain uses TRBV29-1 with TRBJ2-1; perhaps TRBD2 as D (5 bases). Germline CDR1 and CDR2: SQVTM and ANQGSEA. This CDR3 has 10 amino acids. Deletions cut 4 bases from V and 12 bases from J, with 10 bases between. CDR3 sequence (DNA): TGCAGCGTTGCGGGGAATTGGCAGTTCTTC. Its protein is CSVAGNWQFF.